This T cell receptor (beta chain) was observed in a study of Ad26.COV2.S vaccination and SARS-CoV-2 variants. The study's findings and limits: Responses of T cells in total may have been underestimated by the TCR breadth and depth analyses.

Clones were read by immunoSEQ multiplex PCR, and TCRdb kept only the in-frame ones, dropping some. The table lists around 300,000 clones, around 88% of them singletons. As for this clone: Its antigen remains unidentified.

Described treatment: approximately 18 received Ad26.COV2.S at low or high dose, single or two shots; several received placebo; per-sample allocation not given. Specimens were obtained on day 63 following the first vaccine or placebo injection. V lost 4 bases to trimming and J lost 4 bases, with 8 bases between them. Germline V lookup: CDR1 SGHRS, CDR2 YFSETQ. This CDR3 comprises 12 residues. The source was peripheral blood, collected in a trial of Ad26.COV2.S vaccine versus placebo. The receptor was derived from a person aged 18-60 years who received the Ad26.COV2.S COVID-19 vaccine or a placebo. The chain uses TRBV5-1 and TRBJ2-5; unclear D gene. The CDR3 coding sequence is TGCGCCAGCAGCCAGACCGGAGAGACCCAGTACTTC. It yields the protein CASSQTGETQYF.